This T cell receptor beta chain was sequenced for a study of graft-versus-host responses after intestinal transplantation. Study information: Isolated intestinal, liver-intestinal, or multivisceral transplants were what recipients had. Anti-thymocyte globulin induction was given to all recipients, followed by tacrolimus and steroids for approximately three years.

This clone was found once. Its antigen is not identified. Whole-study results and caveats: GvH clones turned up in recipient marrow; some had shown up first in ileum or blood. When patients had graft-donor T cell macrochimerism, their allografts held high graft-versus-host to host-versus-graft clonal ratios.

Clones were read by immunoSEQ multiplex PCR, and TCRdb kept only the in-frame ones, dropping some. The sample has 85,000 to 100,000 clones; approximately 90% are singletons. This clonotype was obtained from a human donor who was the organ donor for an intestinal transplant. Sample: unstimulated CD4+ T cells sorted from spleen or lymph node cells, taken before transplant.

The CDR3: CASSVDRANYGYTF. CDR3 bases: TGTGCCAGCAGCGTAGATCGCGCTAACTATGGCTACACCTTC. The chain carries TRBV9 and TRBJ1-2; D call uncertain. Germline V lookup: CDR1 SGDLS, CDR2 YYNGEE. This CDR3 comprises 14 residues. The ends were cut back, 0 bases at V and 0 bases at J, with 6 bases in the middle.